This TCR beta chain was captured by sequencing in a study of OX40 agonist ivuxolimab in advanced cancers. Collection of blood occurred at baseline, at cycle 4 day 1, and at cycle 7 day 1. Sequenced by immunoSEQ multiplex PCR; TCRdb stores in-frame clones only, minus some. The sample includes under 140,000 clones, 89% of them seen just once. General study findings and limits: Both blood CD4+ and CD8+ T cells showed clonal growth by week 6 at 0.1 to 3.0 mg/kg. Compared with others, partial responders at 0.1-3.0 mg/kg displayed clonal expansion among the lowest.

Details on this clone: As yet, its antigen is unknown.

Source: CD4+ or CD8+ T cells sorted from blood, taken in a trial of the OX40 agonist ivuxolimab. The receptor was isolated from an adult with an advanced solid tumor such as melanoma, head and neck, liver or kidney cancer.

The CDR3 bases are TGTGCCAGCAGTTCTCGGACTAGCGGGTTGAATACAGATACGCAGTATTTT. It yields the protein CASSSRTSGLNTDTQYF. The chain links TRBV27 to TRBJ2-3; 11 nucleotides line up with TRBD2. CDR1 and CDR2 (germline): MNHEY, SMNVEV (reference sequence). This CDR3 spans 17 amino acids. V was pared by 4 bases and J by 3 bases, with 9 bases of the junction left unmatched.